This entry is about one T cell receptor (beta chain). No antigen is known for it. No base quality information exists; no much larger clone differs at one position. The sequencer listed for this sample is Illumina HiSeq 1500. TCRdb reworked the public reads: Q25 trimming with fastp, MiXCR clone assembly, productive beta chains retained. Under each unique CDR3 protein, matching rows form one entry showing the most common genes and DNA. This sample comprises about half a million distinct CDR3 sequences, roughly a third of them detected only once. Roughly 16% of the sample belongs to the ten largest clones. The sample originates from a study of T cell repertoires in cytomegalovirus infection (dated by TCRdb to the late 2010s). Notes on the research overall: The peptide stimulations were aimed at well-studied HLA-B-restricted epitopes as well as recently identified HLA-C-restricted CMV epitopes, whose presentation resists viral immunomodulation. The HLA type of each donor mattered for the analysis, because public TCR beta signatures pointed to carriage of CMV infection along with the matching HLA type. What the work shows at the level of the full study, not this receptor alone: In both this cohort and an independent roughly 330-donor cohort, the cumulative frequency of public TCR beta family members distinguished carriers of CMV infection plus the relevant HLA type. In the ex vivo response, HLA-C-restricted CMV-specific TCR beta clonotypes were dominant, and in two of eight donors the single most frequent clonotype came from this HLA-C-restricted group.

In light of the paper, this sample's treatment or condition label describes: in vitro stimulation with specific CMV peptide epitopes to enrich CMV-specific T cells. The germline V and J ends show losses of 3 bases and 6 bases respectively, and no gene match explains 5 bases of the junction. The germline V gene (reference sequence) sets CDR1 to DFQATT and CDR2 to SNEGSKA. The CDR3, from cysteine to phenylalanine, totals 14 residues. CDR3 DNA only is kept here, 42 bases in frame from base 1. The source material was cultured PBMCs, sampled from culture after CMV antigen stimulation. This sequence was found in a human donor in good health (CMV status not recorded). Some clones in this sample may be carry-over from other donors' samples. The chain is encoded by TRBV20-1 joined to TRBJ2-1, with TRBD2 matching 10 junction bases. Read as DNA, the sequence is TGCAGTGCTAGTCCGGCTAGCGGGAGCAATGAGCAGTTCTTC. Translation gives CSASPASGSNEQFF.